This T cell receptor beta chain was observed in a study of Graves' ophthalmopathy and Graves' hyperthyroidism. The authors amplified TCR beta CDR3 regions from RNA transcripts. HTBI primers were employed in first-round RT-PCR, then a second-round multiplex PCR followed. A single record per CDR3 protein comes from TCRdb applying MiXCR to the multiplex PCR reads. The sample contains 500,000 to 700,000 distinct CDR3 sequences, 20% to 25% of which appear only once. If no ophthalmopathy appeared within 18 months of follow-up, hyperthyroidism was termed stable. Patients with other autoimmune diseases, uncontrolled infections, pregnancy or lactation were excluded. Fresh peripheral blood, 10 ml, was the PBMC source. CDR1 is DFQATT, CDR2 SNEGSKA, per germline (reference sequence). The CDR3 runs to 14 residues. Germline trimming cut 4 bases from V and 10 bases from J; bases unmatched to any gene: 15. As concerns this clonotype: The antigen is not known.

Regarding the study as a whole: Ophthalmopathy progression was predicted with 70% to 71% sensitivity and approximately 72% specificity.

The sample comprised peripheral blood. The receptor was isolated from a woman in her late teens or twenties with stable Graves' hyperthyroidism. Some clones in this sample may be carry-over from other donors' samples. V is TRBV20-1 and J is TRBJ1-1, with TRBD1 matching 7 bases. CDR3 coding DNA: TGCAGTGCTACTGAAGAACCCACGACAGGGACAGCTTTCTTT. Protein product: CSATEEPTTGTAFF.